This entry concerns a single T cell receptor beta chain. The repertoire was sequenced with immunoSEQ multiplex PCR; TCRdb's copy has only in-frame clones and lacks some. The sample lists 74,000 or so clones; 80% to 95% were seen once. The sample comes from a study of OX40 agonist ivuxolimab in advanced cancers. The length of the CDR3 is 13 residues. V lost 6 bases, J lost 2 bases, and 11 bases lay in between. Germline CDR1 reads MNHNY; CDR2 reads SVGAGI (reference sequence). The source is an adult with an advanced solid tumor such as melanoma, head and neck, liver or kidney cancer. This sequence joins TRBV6-6 and TRBJ2-7; D not resolved. Source: CD4+ or CD8+ T cells sorted from blood, taken in a trial of the OX40 agonist ivuxolimab. In DNA, the CDR3 is TGTGCCAGCAGCACCGCTAGTCCCTACGAGCAGTACTTC. It specifies CASSTASPYEQYF.